This TCR beta chain was obtained from a study of T-cell memory formation after mild COVID-19. The V and J ends lost 3 bases and 5 bases, in that order; junction bases with no gene match: 7. CDR3 length: 14 amino acids. Per the germline V gene, CDR1 is DFQATT and CDR2 is SNEGSKA (reference sequence). TCRdb reprocessed the 5' RACE reads via MiXCR and lists one record per CDR3 protein. Of approximately 300,000 distinct CDR3 sequences in the sample, approximately 16% are singletons; the top ten hold around 24%. This clonotype was seen only a few times. The genes are TRBV20-1 and TRBJ2-5; 9 bases align to TRBD2. The receptor was derived from a man between 18 and 29 years old who had mild COVID-19 (a few samples of this study predate the infection). Cell type and time point are not known. The sample comprised PBMCs or a T cell subset sorted from them (not recorded which). The CDR3, as DNA: TGCAGTGCTAGCCAAGGACTAGCGAGCGAGACCCAGTACTTC. Amino acids: CSASQGLASETQYF.